What follows describes a single T cell receptor beta chain. The data originate from a study of blood T cell repertoires in COVID-19. For the study at large: Collection of acute and convalescent COVID-19 samples took place in the United States, Italy and Spain. PBMCs, B-cell-depleted T cells, or T cells provided the cDNA or gDNA that made up the material.

CDR3 size: 15 residues. In germline, CDR1 is SGHTA, CDR2 FQGTGA. The trim removed 2 bases at V and 9 bases at J, leaving 10 bases unmatched. Seattle's cohort entered during active infection and was followed longitudinally. Study processing details: It was from reference gene primer amplification that nucleated cell counts were estimated. Clones were sequenced by immunoSEQ multiplex PCR, and TCRdb holds only the in-frame ones, with some missing. V and J calls and clone size follow that table, whereas D and trimming were derived from the DNA. The sample has under 85,000 clones, 84% seen once. This clonotype originated in a man between 50 and 59 years old with COVID-19, enrolled during active disease. Sequenced input: peripheral blood. The rearrangement joins TRBV7-3 to TRBJ2-5; 9 nucleotides line up with TRBD2. Written as DNA, the CDR3 is TGTGCCAGCAGCTTAGGGGGTGTTGCGGGAGGGGCCCAGTACTTC. Translated, it gives CASSLGGVAGGAQYF.